Presented here are 21 T cell receptor beta chains from one specimen sequenced in a study of blood T cell repertoires in COVID-19. Profiling relied on immunoSEQ multiplex PCR, and the TCRdb table lists in-frame clones only, not all of them. The sample lists 100,000 to 150,000 clones, roughly 83% occurring once. Sequencing input: peripheral blood. The receptor source for this set is a woman aged 45-60 years with acute or convalescent COVID-19.

The V and J genes are TRBV6-5 and TRBJ1-2, with 7 bases aligning to TRBD1. The length of the CDR3 is 14 residues. Germline CDR1 MNHEY, CDR2 SVGAGI. V lost 8 bases to trimming and J lost 8 bases; unmatched junction nucleotides: 14. The CDR3 coding sequence is TGTGCCAGCGTCCTACAGGGGATTTATATAGGCTACACCTTC. It is translated as CASVLQGIYIGYTF.

The chain is built from TRBV11-2 and TRBJ1-2, with 7 bases identical to TRBD1. The CDR3 has 14 residues. Germline values: CDR1 SGHAT, CDR2 FQNNGV. Trimming removed 1 base from V and 6 bases from J; junction bases left unmatched: 5. In nucleotides, the CDR3 is TGTGCCAGCAGCTTAGCGGGCCAGGGGGATGGCTACACCTTC. Translating it yields CASSLAGQGDGYTF.

The rearrangement links TRBV4-2 to TRBJ1-1; possible D gene TRBD1, 5 bases. CDR1 LGHNA and CDR2 YNFKEQ come from the germline V gene. This CDR3 has 13 amino acids. V was cut by 5 bases and J by 4 bases, with 11 bases left in between. This CDR3 reads CASSSQGVTEAFF. The CDR3 DNA follows: TGTGCCAGCAGCTCGCAAGGGGTCACTGAAGCTTTCTTT.

The V call is TRBV3-1 (or the pseudogene TRBV3-2), the J call TRBJ1-1; 8 bases agree with TRBD1. Losses at the gene ends were 2 bases for V and 1 base for J; bases not matched to a gene: 6. The CDR3 runs to 16 residues. Germline lookup yields CDR1 LGHDT and CDR2 YNNKEL (reference sequence). The chain's CDR3 is CASSQQPGQGNTEAFF. The CDR3 DNA reads as TGTGCCAGCAGCCAACAGCCTGGACAGGGGAACACTGAAGCTTTCTTT.

This chain joins TRBV15 and TRBJ2-7; 8 nucleotides agree with TRBD2. Germline CDR1 and CDR2: LNHNV and YYDKDF (reference sequence). The CDR3 loop spans 15 amino acids. Trimming removed 0 bases from V and 7 bases from J; junction bases left unmatched: 8. The CDR3: CATSRDGGGLGEQYF. For the CDR3, the DNA is TGTGCCACCAGCAGAGATGGCGGGGGGTTGGGGGAGCAGTACTTC.

V and J are TRBV30 and TRBJ1-2; TRBD1 might be the D (5 bases). The CDR3 has 14 amino acids. Germline V gene sequence: CDR1 GTSNPN, CDR2 SVGIG (reference sequence). The germline V and J ends were trimmed by 3 bases and 7 bases, with 18 bases remaining between them. In nucleotides, the CDR3 is TGTGCCTGGAGCCCAATCAGGGCAGGTGGTGGCTACACCTTC. Amino acids: CAWSPIRAGGGYTF.

The rearrangement uses TRBV6-6 and TRBJ2-3, with D perhaps TRBD1 (6 bases). Between the trimmed V and J ends, which lost 2 bases and 6 bases, there was a span of 9 bases. CDR1 MNHNY and CDR2 SVGAGI come from the germline V gene (reference sequence). This CDR3 spans 13 amino acids. The CDR3 region is CASSYPQGDTQYF. Written as DNA, the CDR3 is TGTGCCAGCAGTTACCCTCAGGGGGATACGCAGTATTTT.

DNA of the CDR3: TGTGCCAGCACGGTGGGAGCAGATACGCAGTATTTT. This translates into CASTVGADTQYF. This chain joins TRBV2 and TRBJ2-3; the D gene is possibly TRBD2 (5 bases). Germline loops: CDR1 SNHLY, CDR2 FYNNEI. The CDR3 has 12 amino acids. V lost 7 bases, J lost 4 bases, and 9 bases lay in between.

This chain connects TRBV7-8 to TRBJ1-1, with a possible D match to TRBD1 (6 bases). The CDR3 runs 14 residues. V was clipped by 5 bases and J by 4 bases, with 14 bases between them. CDR1 is SGHVS, CDR2 FQNEAQ, per germline. The CDR3: CASSAEQGSTEAFF. As DNA, the CDR3 is TGTGCCAGCAGCGCTGAACAGGGCTCCACTGAAGCTTTCTTT.

The chain joins TRBV7-2 to TRBJ2-1; 11 bases are a match to TRBD2. Germline CDR1 reads SGHTA; CDR2 reads FQGNSA. Trimming removed 1 base from V and 10 bases from J; junction bases left unmatched: 0. This CDR3 contains 13 residues. The CDR3 bases are TGTGCCAGCAGCTTAGGACTAGCGGGGGAGCAGTTCTTC. Protein product: CASSLGLAGEQFF.

The chain is built from TRBV9 and TRBJ2-7; the match to TRBD1 covers 7 bases. CDR1 is SGDLS, CDR2 YYNGEE, per germline. This CDR3 region has 15 residues. V was pared by 4 bases and J by 3 bases, with 10 bases of the junction left unmatched. The CDR3 DNA follows: TGTGCCAGCAGCCCCCGACAGGGAACTAACTACGAGCAGTACTTC. Its protein is CASSPRQGTNYEQYF.

The CDR3 sequence: CASVTGGSGYTF. CDR3 nucleotides: TGCGCCAGTGTTACAGGGGGCTCTGGCTACACCTTC. This chain uses TRBV10-2 with TRBJ1-2, with 9 positions matching TRBD1. The germline CDR1 and CDR2 sequences are WSHSY and SAAADI. This CDR3 contains 12 residues. After removal of 9 bases from V and 7 bases from J, the junction contained 6 bases not matched to a gene.

The V gene is TRBV13, the J gene TRBJ2-1, with 9 positions matching TRBD1. Germline V CDR1 and CDR2: PRHDT, FYEKMQ (reference sequence). CDR3 length: 17 residues. Germline trimming cut 4 bases from V and 5 bases from J; bases unmatched to any gene: 12. The CDR3 protein is CASSSRWADRGNNEQFF. The CDR3 nucleotides read TGTGCCAGCAGCTCACGGTGGGCGGACAGGGGAAACAATGAGCAGTTCTTC.

V gene TRBV6-5 combines with J gene TRBJ1-4; D is perhaps TRBD1 (5 bases). The ends were cut back, 6 bases at V and 5 bases at J, with 10 bases in the middle. CDR1 is MNHEY, CDR2 SVGAGI, per germline. This CDR3 comprises 13 residues. CDR3 in amino acids: CASRTGVNEKLFF. The CDR3 nucleotides are TGTGCCAGCAGGACGGGGGTGAATGAAAAACTGTTTTTT.

The chain couples TRBV25-1 to TRBJ1-1, with 9 bases aligning to TRBD1. Trimming took 1 base from V and 10 from J; bases not matched to a gene: 10. This CDR3 region has 15 residues. Germline values: CDR1 MGHDK, CDR2 SYGVNS. The DNA of the CDR3 is TGTGCCAGCAGTGAATCTGTCCCCGGGACAGGGTTAGCTTTCTTT. This encodes CASSESVPGTGLAFF.

This rearrangement joins TRBV11-2 to TRBJ1-1; TRBD1 is a possible D gene (6 bases). V lost 6 bases and J 1 base, leaving 12 bases between the germline ends. The germline V gene has CDR1 SGHAT and CDR2 FQNNGV. The CDR3 has 14 residues. CDR3 DNA sequence: TGTGCCAGCAGTTCCCAAGGGGGGAACACTGAAGCTTTCTTT. Translated: CASSSQGGNTEAFF.

The chain recombines TRBV29-1 with TRBJ1-2; TRBD1 agrees at 8 bases. The V gene's germline CDR1 is SQVTM and CDR2 ANQGSEA. V was pared by 5 bases and J by 10 bases, with 9 bases of the junction left unmatched. This CDR3 contains 12 residues. The CDR3 DNA follows: TGCAGCGTTTCTGGACAGGGAGTCTCCTACACCTTC. This translates into CSVSGQGVSYTF.

This clone was detected once. V is TRBV6-5 and J is TRBJ2-7; 9 nucleotides line up with TRBD1. The V and J ends lost 2 bases and 3 bases, in that order; junction bases with no gene match: 5. CDR1 is MNHEY, CDR2 SVGAGI, per germline. The CDR3 covers 15 residues. CDR3 loop: CASSYVTGGSYEQYF. CDR3 nucleotide sequence: TGTGCCAGCAGTTACGTGACAGGGGGAAGCTACGAGCAGTACTTC.

The chain combines TRBV5-6 with TRBJ1-6, with 7 bases identical to TRBD1. V gave up 4 bases and J gave up 4 bases; unmatched junction bases: 5. The germline V gene has CDR1 SGHDT and CDR2 YYEEEE. The CDR3 runs 15 residues. The CDR3 loop is CASSRRGIYNSPLHF. CDR3 DNA: TGTGCCAGCAGCCGCAGGGGGATATATAATTCACCCCTCCACTTT.

This clone has just a few counts. The chain has TRBV14 and TRBJ2-1; D gene ambiguous. Per the germline V gene, CDR1 is SGHDN and CDR2 is FVKESK. This CDR3 has 14 amino acids. V was pared by 5 bases and J by 10 bases, with 18 bases between. The CDR3 sequence is CASSVSSPFGEQFF. CDR3 DNA sequence: TGTGCCAGCAGCGTTTCTTCGCCATTCGGGGAGCAGTTCTTC.

This clone has only one observation. V gene TRBV30 combines with J gene TRBJ1-5, with D perhaps matching TRBD1 (6 bases). There are 15 residues in the CDR3. Trimming took off 0 bases at V and 2 bases at J, with 11 bases between the two ends. The germline V gene has CDR1 GTSNPN and CDR2 SVGIG (reference sequence). The CDR3 DNA follows: TGTGCCTGGAGTGTACAGGGATCTGGCAATCAGCCCCAGCATTTT. Protein: CAWSVQGSGNQPQHF. Full variable domain (remainder filled in from reference TRBV30 and TRBJ1-5): SQTIHQWPATLVQPVGSPLSLECTVEGTSNPNLYWYRQAAGRGLQLLFYSVGIGQISSEVPQNLSASRPQDRQFILSSKKLLLSDSGFYLCAWSVQGSGNQPQHFGDGTRLSIL.